A selection of T cell receptor beta chains follows, all from one sample in a study of T-cell reconstitution after alpha-beta-depleted transplantation in children. One entry per CDR3 protein results from TCRdb running MiXCR on the PCR reads. This table holds 600,000 to 700,000 distinct CDR3 sequences, approximately 15% found once. The sequenced sample was PBMCs from the stem cell graft donor, obtained from the stem cell graft. The source is a human donor who donated a stem cell graft to a child with acute myeloid leukemia. The CDR3 runs from the conserved cysteine through the conserved F or W. A D gene is named only where the DNA matches it firmly. Rows give clone size only sometimes, using once, few, many, or a class for an expanded clone.

V gene	clone size	D gene	J gene	CDR3 protein	CDR3 DNA
TRBV5-6	many	-	TRBJ1-6	CASSSPLVSAGNSPLHF	TGTGCCAGCAGCTCACCCCTGGTCTCGGCAGGGAATTCACCCCTCCACTTT
TRBV20-1	-	TRBD1	TRBJ2-7	CSAKTDRVFYEQYF	TGCAGTGCTAAAACGGACAGGGTGTTCTACGAGCAGTACTTC
TRBV20-1	-	-	TRBJ2-3	CCARGRAPRGTDTQYF	TGCTGTGCTAGGGGCCGGGCCCCGCGTGGCACAGATACGCAGTATTTT
TRBV4-3	few	-	TRBJ2-1	CASSQESGGREQFF	TGCGCCAGCAGCCAAGAAAGCGGAGGCCGGGAGCAGTTCTTC
TRBV6-5	-	TRBD1	TRBJ2-3	CASSYGTGGPDTQYF	TGTGCCAGCAGTTACGGGACAGGGGGGCCAGATACGCAGTATTTT
TRBV24-1	once	TRBD1	TRBJ1-5	CATSDGGGGRNQPQHF	TGTGCCACCAGTGACGGCGGAGGGGGCCGGAATCAGCCCCAGCATTTT
TRBV7-2	-	TRBD2	TRBJ2-1	CASSRINVDGGGSEQFF	TGTGCCAGCAGCCGCATTAATGTTGACGGGGGGGGGAGTGAGCAGTTCTTC
TRBV5-1	-	-	TRBJ2-2	CASSLTVGGGAGELFF	TGCGCCAGCAGCTTAACCGTAGGCGGCGGGGCCGGGGAGCTGTTTTTT
TRBV4-2	many	-	TRBJ1-1	CASSQMGKNTEAFF	TGTGCCAGCAGCCAAATGGGGAAGAACACTGAAGCTTTCTTT
TRBV18	few	TRBD1	TRBJ1-2	CASSPGQGPSYGYTF	TGTGCCAGCTCACCCGGACAGGGTCCATCCTATGGCTACACCTTC
TRBV20-1	few	TRBD2	TRBJ2-1	CSAMPGGYNEQFF	TGCAGTGCTATGCCCGGGGGGTACAATGAGCAGTTCTTC